The 28 T cell receptor beta chains in this list originate from one sample, sequenced in a study of T cells after yellow fever vaccination. Via MiXCR, TCRdb re-called the 5' RACE reads, giving one row per CDR3 protein. The sample contains about 250,000 distinct CDR3 sequences, 3.6% of which appear only once. The starting material was PBMCs, obtained 15 days after the yellow fever booster vaccination. These receptors originate from a man between 18 and 29 years old who received the YFV17D yellow fever vaccine.

As to this clonotype: This may come from a read error, since a much larger clone is one base off. V is TRBV6-6 and J is TRBJ1-1; TRBD1 agrees at 7 bases. CDR1 MNHNY and CDR2 SVGAGI come from the germline V gene (reference sequence). The CDR3 runs to 14 residues. The CDR3 coding sequence is TGTGCCAGCCGACGGGGGGGACAGAACACTGAAGCTCTCTTT. Residues: CASRRGGQNTEALF.

This clonotype was recorded many times. The chain uses TRBV6-6 and TRBJ2-1; D gene ambiguous. Trimming shortened V by 2 bases and J by 2 bases, and 7 bases separated the two germline ends. From germline, CDR1 is MNHNY and CDR2 SVGAGI (reference sequence). The CDR3 totals 14 residues. The CDR3 loop reads CASSYRETYNEQFF. The CDR3 nucleotides read TGTGCCAGCAGTTACAGAGAAACCTACAATGAGCAGTTCTTC.

Only a few counts were recorded for this clonotype. V usage is TRBV3-1 and J usage is TRBJ1-6, with unresolved D. V was pared by 5 bases and J by 0 bases, with 17 bases between. The V gene's germline CDR1 is LGHDT and CDR2 YNNKEL (reference sequence). The CDR3 sequence is 18 residues long. CDR3 protein: CASSEGTFFSSYNSPLHF. The CDR3 nucleotides read TGTGCCAGCAGCGAAGGAACGTTCTTCAGCTCCTATAATTCACCCCTCCACTTT.

This clonotype was detected ten times or more. This chain connects TRBV7-2 to TRBJ2-5, with 8 bases fitting TRBD1. Germline CDR1 is SGHTA and CDR2 is FQGNSA. The CDR3 runs 13 residues. V shed 2 bases and J 7 bases; nucleotides not matched to a gene: 3. The CDR3 region has the DNA TGTGCCAGCAGCTTATGGCAGGGGGCGACCCAGTACTTC. This gives the protein CASSLWQGATQYF.

This clonotype was detected many times. V usage is TRBV12-3 or TRBV12-4 and J usage is TRBJ1-6; D is unclear. V gave up 8 bases and J gave up 5 bases, with 13 bases separating them. CDR3 length: 14 residues. The CDR3 DNA reads as TGTGCCAGCCGTCGGGGTGGGGATAATTCACCCCTCCACTTT. Its translation: CASRRGGDNSPLHF.

This clonotype was observed many times. The chain is built from TRBV7-2 and TRBJ1-3; the D gene is possibly TRBD1 (6 bases). The CDR3 has 13 residues. Germline assignment: CDR1 SGHTA and CDR2 FQGNSA. V was trimmed by 1 base and J by 7 bases, leaving 8 bases between them. CDR3 amino acids: CASSLERGNTIYF. For the CDR3, the DNA is TGTGCCAGCAGCTTAGAGAGGGGGAACACCATATATTTT.

This clonotype was seen many times. The rearrangement joins TRBV4-1 to TRBJ2-1; D unclear. The length of the CDR3 is 14 residues. Germline assignment: CDR1 MGHRA and CDR2 YSYEKL. V was pared by 1 base and J by 6 bases, with 10 bases between. CDR3: CASSQGPDGNEQFF. As DNA, the CDR3 is TGCGCCAGCAGCCAAGGACCGGACGGCAATGAGCAGTTCTTC.

The chain is built from TRBV3-1 and TRBJ2-3; D is possibly TRBD2 (5 bases). Germline assignment: CDR1 LGHDT and CDR2 YNNKEL (reference sequence). The CDR3 sequence is 14 residues long. Between the trimmed V and J ends, which lost 1 base and 7 bases, there was a span of 12 bases. Here the CDR3 DNA reads TGTGCCAGCAGCCAAGCGGAGGCCGTATATACGCAGTATTTT. It specifies CASSQAEAVYTQYF.

This clonotype has at least ten counts. The rearrangement uses TRBV11-2 and TRBJ2-7; D is unclear. Trimming shortened V by 5 bases and J by 5 bases, and 10 bases separated the two germline ends. Germline values: CDR1 SGHAT, CDR2 FQNNGV. This CDR3 region has 12 residues. CDR3 protein: CASSRRAHEQYF. The CDR3 nucleotides read TGTGCCAGCAGCCGCCGGGCCCACGAGCAGTACTTC. Full variable domain (outside the CDR3, taken from reference TRBV11-2 and TRBJ2-7): EAGVAQSPRYKIIEKRQSVAFWCNPISGHATLYWYQQILGQGPKLLIQFQNNGVVDDSQLPKDRFSAERLKGVDSTLKIQPAKLEDSAVYLCASSRRAHEQYFGPGTRLTVT.

This clonotype was picked up many times. V gene TRBV9 combines with J gene TRBJ1-5; TRBD1 matches at 8 bases. The CDR3 sequence is 16 residues long. Germline lookup yields CDR1 SGDLS and CDR2 YYNGEE. Unmatched junction bases numbered 10, after V lost 4 bases and J lost 4 bases. The CDR3, as DNA: TGTGCCAGCAGCCCGGGGACAGGAGCATCTAATCAGCCCCAGCATTTT. It encodes CASSPGTGASNQPQHF.

V and J are TRBV10-2 and TRBJ2-5, with D perhaps matching TRBD2 (5 bases). There are 17 residues in the CDR3. Germline-derived CDR1 and CDR2 are WSHSY and SAAADI. V lost 2 bases and J lost 3, with 19 bases in between. The CDR3 loop is CASSENRAGPTKETQYF. CDR3 nucleotide sequence: TGCGCCAGCAGTGAGAATCGGGCGGGCCCTACCAAAGAGACCCAGTACTTC.

This clonotype was detected many times. The chain has TRBV4-2 and TRBJ2-1; D is ambiguous. Deletions cut 0 bases from V and 9 bases from J, with 18 bases between. This CDR3 is built from 16 residues. Germline V lookup: CDR1 LGHNA, CDR2 YNFKEQ. CDR3 residues: CASSQDPASQSVEQFF. CDR3 nucleotide sequence: TGTGCCAGCAGCCAAGACCCGGCCTCACAGAGCGTTGAGCAGTTCTTC.

In this sample, this clonotype turned up many times. V and J are TRBV7-2 and TRBJ2-4; 8 bases align to TRBD2. The CDR3 totals 17 residues. V dropped 0 bases and J dropped 4; count of bases not matched to a gene: 8. CDR1 SGHTA and CDR2 FQGNSA come from the germline V gene. The DNA for the CDR3 is TGTGCCAGCAGCTTAGCGGGAACGGGGGGGCCTAAAAACATTCAGTACTTC. Protein: CASSLAGTGGPKNIQYF. Full variable domain (missing parts from reference TRBV7-2 and TRBJ2-4): GAGVSQSPSNKVTEKGKDVELRCDPISGHTALYWYRQSLGQGLEFLIYFQGNSAPDKSGLPSDRFSAERTGGSVSTLTIQRTQQEDSAVYLCASSLAGTGGPKNIQYFGAGTRLSVL.

This clonotype was picked up many times. V is TRBV5-1 and J is TRBJ1-4; no clear D. The CDR3 runs 15 residues. Trimming took off 2 bases at V and 4 bases at J, with 12 bases between the two ends. Germline values: CDR1 SGHRS, CDR2 YFSETQ. CDR3 sequence: CASSFKGKYNEKLFF. CDR3 nucleotide sequence: TGCGCCAGCAGCTTTAAAGGGAAATATAATGAAAAACTGTTTTTT.

This clonotype occurred many times. The chain employs TRBV7-9 and TRBJ2-7; possibly TRBD2 for D (6 bases). V lost 5 bases and J 3 bases, leaving 11 bases between the germline ends. Germline assignment: CDR1 SEHNR and CDR2 FQNEAQ (reference sequence). This CDR3 has 13 residues. The CDR3 nucleotides read TGTGCCAGCAGCAGGCGGGGTCTCTACGAGCAGTACTTC. Translating it yields CASSRRGLYEQYF.

This clonotype has at least ten counts. The rearrangement uses TRBV4-3 and TRBJ2-3; D gene unclear. From germline, CDR1 is LGHNA and CDR2 YSLEER. Trimming took off 0 bases at V and 3 bases at J, with 7 bases between the two ends. The CDR3 has 14 amino acids. Here the CDR3 reads CASSQERRTDTQYF. The CDR3 DNA reads TGCGCCAGCAGCCAAGAACGCCGGACAGATACGCAGTATTTT.

This rearrangement joins TRBV6-6 to TRBJ2-6; D gene ambiguous. Germline assignment: CDR1 MNHNY and CDR2 SVGAGI (reference sequence). Trimming removed 8 bases from V and 4 bases from J, with 6 bases in between. The CDR3 extends over 12 amino acids. The CDR3 is CASCSGANVLTF. The CDR3 region has the DNA TGTGCCAGCTGTTCCGGGGCCAACGTCCTGACTTTC.

The sample holds many counts of this clonotype. DNA of the CDR3: TGCAGTGCGTCGGGACAGGGGGTCTCCTACGAGCAGTACTTC. It encodes CSASGQGVSYEQYF. This chain connects TRBV20-1 to TRBJ2-7; 11 nucleotides match TRBD1. The CDR3 runs to 14 residues. Germline V gives CDR1 DFQATT, CDR2 SNEGSKA (reference sequence). The V and J ends lost 6 bases and 0 bases, in that order; junction bases with no gene match: 4.

This clonotype showed up many times. The chain recombines TRBV5-1 with TRBJ2-4, with D perhaps TRBD1 or TRBD2 (6 bases each). Germline V gene data show CDR1 as SGHRS and CDR2 as YFSETQ. The CDR3 is made up of 16 amino acids. Trimming cost V 0 bases and J 6 bases, with 16 bases left between them. The DNA of the CDR3 is TGCGCCAGCAGCTTGGGTGAGGGGGGCGCGAGAAACATTCAGTACTTC. Protein sequence: CASSLGEGGARNIQYF.

In this sample, this clonotype turned up many times. This chain connects TRBV20-1 to TRBJ1-1, with D possibly being TRBD1 (5 bases). Trimming cost V 2 bases and J 1 base, with 11 bases left between them. The CDR3 has 14 amino acids. Germline CDR1 reads DFQATT; CDR2 reads SNEGSKA (reference sequence). The CDR3 DNA reads TGCAGTGCTAGAAACGGGGGACCGAACACTGAAGCTTTCTTT. Amino acid sequence: CSARNGGPNTEAFF.

In its sample, this clonotype was seen many times. V usage is TRBV4-3 and J usage is TRBJ2-5; 9 positions agree with TRBD2. V lost 3 bases and J lost 4; bases outside the gene matches: 3. CDR1 LGHNA and CDR2 YSLEER come from the germline V gene. The CDR3 sequence is 14 residues long. CDR3 amino acids: CASSQGLAAETQYF. The CDR3 nucleotides are TGCGCCAGCAGCCAGGGACTAGCCGCAGAGACCCAGTACTTC.

This clonotype was observed at least ten times. This chain connects TRBV5-4 to TRBJ2-5; TRBD2 aligns across 12 bases. Germline V CDR1 and CDR2: SGHNT, YYREEE (reference sequence). V trimming: 4 bases; J trimming: 5 bases; junction bases outside the gene matches: 9. This CDR3 has 16 residues. This chain's CDR3 is CASSLRLAGVRETQYF. The DNA for the CDR3 is TGTGCCAGCAGCCTTAGACTAGCGGGGGTCCGGGAGACCCAGTACTTC.

This rearrangement joins TRBV5-1 to TRBJ1-3; D call uncertain. CDR1 and CDR2 (germline): SGHRS, YFSETQ. Trimming cost V 4 bases and J 0 bases, with 11 bases left between them. This CDR3 is 15 amino acids long. CDR3 nucleotides: TGCGCCAGCAGCGCATACTCCAACTCTGGAAACACCATATATTTT. Encoded protein: CASSAYSNSGNTIYF.

Many counts were recorded for this clonotype. V and J are TRBV12-3 or TRBV12-4 and TRBJ1-1; D is ambiguous. Trimming took off 7 bases at V and 2 bases at J, with 14 bases between the two ends. This CDR3 contains 14 residues. The chain's CDR3 is CASTSRGSNTEAFF. CDR3 bases: TGTGCCAGCACCTCTCGAGGGTCTAACACTGAAGCTTTCTTT.

This clonotype was observed at least ten times. The rearrangement joins TRBV12-3 or TRBV12-4 to TRBJ2-3; possibly TRBD2 for D (6 bases). The CDR3 is made up of 14 amino acids. V was clipped by 3 bases and J by 8 bases, with 15 bases between them. The CDR3 bases are TGTGCCAGCAGTTTCGTCAGGCGGGGAGGTACGCAGTATTTT. Amino acids: CASSFVRRGGTQYF.

This clonotype was counted many times. V is TRBV12-3 or TRBV12-4 and J is TRBJ2-3; D possibly matches TRBD1 or TRBD2 (5 bases each). The germline V and J ends were trimmed by 8 bases and 1 base, with 16 bases remaining between them. This CDR3 is built from 15 residues. This chain's CDR3 is CASGSGRDRTDTQYF. The CDR3 DNA follows: TGTGCCAGCGGAAGCGGTAGGGACCGCACAGATACGCAGTATTTT.

This clonotype appeared many times. V and J are TRBV5-1 and TRBJ1-1; 9 bases match TRBD1. Germline V CDR1 and CDR2: SGHRS, YFSETQ. V was clipped by 4 bases and J by 1 base; unmatched bases: 8. The CDR3 contains 16 residues. This CDR3 reads CASSPQPQGANTEAFF. The CDR3 region has the DNA TGCGCCAGCAGCCCGCAGCCACAGGGGGCGAACACTGAAGCTTTCTTT.

Ten or more counts support this clonotype. This chain connects TRBV12-3 or TRBV12-4 to TRBJ2-7; 12 nucleotides align to TRBD2. V lost 4 bases, J lost 6 bases, and 7 bases stayed unmatched. The CDR3 has 15 residues. The CDR3 region is CASSSYLAGGSEQYF. The CDR3 nucleotides are TGTGCCAGCAGTTCGTACCTAGCGGGGGGGTCCGAGCAGTACTTC.